The rows below give T cell receptor beta chains drawn from one sample of a study of neoadjuvant anti-PD-1 for oral cavity cancer. Using immunoSEQ multiplex PCR, the repertoire was profiled, and TCRdb retains in-frame clones only, with some absent. The repertoire holds about 61,000 clones, with more than 65% as singletons. The sequenced sample was PBMCs, obtained before nivolumab (anti-PD-1) treatment. These receptors originate from a person aged 35-80 years with oral cavity squamous cell carcinoma. The CDR3 runs from the conserved cysteine through the conserved F or W. A D gene is named only where the DNA matches it firmly. Clone size is not always given. Where it is, it says once, few, many or a class for expanded clones.

clone_size,j_call,v_call,d_call,cdr3_aa,cdr3_nt
medium-sized,TRBJ2-5,TRBV6-4,TRBD2,CASSESAGGSETQYF,TGTGCCAGCAGTGAATCAGCGGGGGGTTCAGAGACCCAGTACTTC
.,TRBJ2-5,TRBV13,TRBD2,CASSPTSGDRETQYF,TGTGCCAGCAGTCCGACTAGCGGGGACCGAGAGACCCAGTACTTC
.,TRBJ2-3,TRBV7-2,.,CASSFEPTLTDTQYF,TGTGCCAGCAGCTTCGAACCTACTCTCACAGATACGCAGTATTTT
.,TRBJ1-6,TRBV6-5,.,CASSLAGALHF,TGTGCCAGCAGTTTAGCGGGGGCCCTCCACTTT
.,TRBJ2-3,TRBV7-6,TRBD2,CASSRSPGLAVRQTDTQYF,TGTGCCAGCAGCCGATCCCCTGGACTAGCGGTTAGACAGACAGATACGCAGTATTTT
few,TRBJ2-3,TRBV27,TRBD2,CASKLAGARDTQYF,TGTGCCAGCAAGCTAGCGGGGGCACGGGATACGCAGTATTTT
.,TRBJ2-1,TRBV6-5,TRBD2,CASSARGAGEQFF,TGTGCCAGCAGTGCGCGGGGGGCGGGGGAGCAGTTCTTC
.,TRBJ2-7,TRBV9,.,CASSPSPRTEQYF,TGTGCCAGCAGCCCATCCCCCCGTACGGAGCAGTACTTC
.,TRBJ2-7,TRBV14,TRBD1,CASSQGQGVTYEQYF,TGTGCCAGCAGCCAAGGACAGGGGGTAACCTACGAGCAGTACTTC
.,TRBJ2-1,TRBV5-1,.,CASSLNPQDSSYNEQFF,TGCGCCAGCAGCTTGAACCCCCAGGACAGCTCCTACAATGAGCAGTTCTTC
.,TRBJ1-2,TRBV9,.,CASSVEAFIAYGYTF,TGTGCCAGCAGCGTAGAAGCATTTATAGCCTATGGCTACACCTTC
.,TRBJ1-1,TRBV27,.,CASSYLRAGNTEAFF,TGTGCCAGCAGTTACCTCCGGGCGGGGAACACTGAAGCTTTCTTT
few,TRBJ2-5,TRBV4-2,TRBD2,CASSQLVAGQETQYF,TGTGCCAGCAGTCAGCTCGTAGCGGGTCAAGAGACCCAGTACTTC
.,TRBJ1-1,TRBV6-1,.,CASGRNTEAFF,TGTGCCAGCGGGCGGAACACTGAAGCTTTCTTT
.,TRBJ1-6,TRBV27,.,CASSLEALRSPLHF,TGTGCCAGCAGTTTAGAAGCCCTTAGGTCACCCCTCCACTTT
.,TRBJ1-5,TRBV18,TRBD1,CASSAQTGGQPQHF,TGTGCCAGCTCGGCTCAGACAGGGGGCCAGCCCCAGCATTTT
.,TRBJ2-5,TRBV7-3,.,CASSLSGAETQYF,TGTGCCAGCAGCTTATCGGGAGCAGAGACCCAGTACTTC
.,TRBJ1-1,TRBV2,.,CASSQGMNTEAFF,TGTGCCAGCAGTCAGGGAATGAACACTGAAGCTTTCTTT
.,TRBJ2-5,TRBV6-6,.,CASSYSTQETQYF,TGTGCCAGCAGTTACTCGACCCAAGAGACCCAGTACTTC
.,TRBJ2-1,TRBV6-5,TRBD2,CASSYSWLGLANEQFF,TGTGCCAGCAGTTACTCTTGGCTAGGACTAGCGAATGAGCAGTTCTTC
medium-sized,TRBJ2-7,TRBV4-2,.,CASSPSLGPATYEQYF,TGTGCCAGCAGCCCTTCACTCGGCCCGGCAACCTACGAGCAGTACTTC
.,TRBJ2-7,TRBV25-1,.,CASSEYHEQYF,TGTGCCAGCAGTGAATACCACGAGCAGTACTTC
.,TRBJ2-3,TRBV7-8,TRBD2,CASSLWASGREETFTDTQYF,TGTGCCAGCAGCTTATGGGCTAGCGGGAGGGAGGAAACTTTCACAGATACGCAGTATTTT
.,TRBJ2-7,TRBV11-2,.,CASRGVKIYEQYF,TGTGCCAGCAGGGGTGTAAAGATCTACGAGCAGTACTTC
.,TRBJ2-3,TRBV29-1,TRBD1,CSVAGDRETDTQYF,TGCAGCGTTGCGGGGGACAGGGAAACAGATACGCAGTATTTT
.,TRBJ1-6,TRBV6-1,TRBD1,CAAGQGGLRSLHF,TGTGCCGCCGGACAGGGCGGCTTGAGGTCCCTCCACTTT
once,TRBJ2-2,TRBV11-3,.,CASSSARNTGELFF,TGTGCCAGCAGCTCTGCGAGAAACACCGGGGAGCTGTTTTTT
.,TRBJ2-7,TRBV13,TRBD1,CASSPTGQSYEQYF,TGTGCCAGCAGCCCTACGGGACAGTCCTACGAGCAGTACTTC
once,TRBJ2-1,TRBV5-1,TRBD2,CASSSGLEGNEQFF,TGCGCCAGCAGCTCGGGACTAGAGGGCAATGAGCAGTTCTTC
.,TRBJ1-2,TRBV5-1,TRBD1,CASSPGQGESHYGYTF,TGCGCCAGCAGCCCCGGACAGGGGGAGAGCCACTATGGCTACACCTTC
.,TRBJ1-1,TRBV4-2,TRBD1,CASSRLLGGRTEAFF,TGTGCCAGCAGCCGCCTATTAGGGGGCCGGACTGAAGCTTTCTTT
.,TRBJ1-2,TRBV5-1,.,CASRDEGVNYGYTF,TGCGCCAGCAGGGACGAGGGAGTCAACTATGGCTACACCTTC
.,TRBJ1-4,TRBV6-6,.,CASRTQGSGPNEKLFF,TGTGCCAGCAGAACCCAAGGGTCTGGACCTAATGAAAAACTGTTTTTT
.,TRBJ2-3,TRBV7-2,.,CASSPPGRSDTQYF,TGTGCCAGCAGCCCGCCGGGACGGTCAGATACGCAGTATTTT
.,TRBJ1-1,TRBV18,.,CASSPKGTTEAFF,TGTGCCAGCTCACCGAAGGGGACCACTGAAGCTTTCTTT
once,TRBJ2-5,TRBV7-9,.,CASSRDYQETQYF,TGTGCCAGCAGCCGGGACTACCAAGAGACCCAGTACTTC
.,TRBJ2-7,TRBV7-9,.,CASSFTTGFHEQYF,TGTGCCAGCAGCTTCACCACAGGGTTCCACGAGCAGTACTTC
.,TRBJ2-2,TRBV10-3,TRBD1,CAIRPTGASTGELFF,TGTGCCATCAGGCCGACAGGGGCTAGCACCGGGGAGCTGTTTTTT
once,TRBJ1-1,TRBV11-2,.,CASSLRSSFFNTEAFF,TGTGCCAGCAGCTTACGCAGCTCATTCTTTAACACTGAAGCTTTCTTT
.,TRBJ2-2,TRBV5-1,TRBD1,CASSIGQGVTGELFF,TGCGCCAGCAGCATAGGACAGGGTGTCACCGGGGAGCTGTTTTTT
few,TRBJ2-1,TRBV4-2,TRBD2,CASSQDWSGGAYNEQFF,TGTGCCAGCAGCCAAGATTGGAGCGGGGGTGCATACAATGAGCAGTTCTTC
.,TRBJ1-1,TRBV25-1,TRBD1,CASSQTGWATEAFF,TGTGCCAGCAGTCAGACAGGGTGGGCCACTGAAGCTTTCTTT
.,TRBJ1-5,TRBV15,TRBD1,CATSRDSGQGAGQHF,TGTGCCACCAGCAGAGATTCGGGACAGGGGGCGGGTCAGCATTTT
.,TRBJ1-1,TRBV7-9,.,CASSLAADNTEAFF,TGTGCCAGCAGCTTAGCGGCGGATAACACTGAAGCTTTCTTT
few,TRBJ2-1,TRBV25-1,TRBD1,CASAGQGSSYNEQFF,TGTGCCAGCGCGGGACAGGGAAGCTCCTACAATGAGCAGTTCTTC
.,TRBJ1-2,TRBV29-1,TRBD1,CSVEERTGFGYTF,TGCAGCGTTGAAGAACGGACAGGGTTTGGCTACACCTTC
few,TRBJ1-1,TRBV6-1,.,CASTPLRAANTEAFF,TGTGCCAGCACCCCGCTTCGGGCAGCGAACACTGAAGCTTTCTTT
.,TRBJ1-1,TRBV19,TRBD1,CASSSGTGGTEAFF,TGTGCCAGTAGTTCCGGGACAGGGGGGACTGAAGCTTTCTTT
.,TRBJ2-3,TRBV5-1,.,CASSGAAGTDTQYF,TGCGCCAGCAGTGGGGCCGCGGGCACAGATACGCAGTATTTT
.,TRBJ1-6,TRBV2,TRBD1,CASSRDRGSNSPLHF,TGTGCCAGCAGTCGAGACAGGGGTAGTAATTCACCCCTCCACTTT
.,TRBJ2-3,TRBV2,TRBD1,CASRATGGSTDTQYF,TGTGCCAGCAGAGCGACAGGGGGCAGCACAGATACGCAGTATTTT
.,TRBJ2-2,TRBV4-2,.,CASSHRRGATGELFF,TGTGCCAGCAGCCATAGAAGAGGGGCTACCGGGGAGCTGTTTTTT
.,TRBJ1-5,TRBV4-1,.,CASSQEGDRGNQPQHF,TGCGCCAGCAGCCAAGAAGGAGACAGAGGCAATCAGCCCCAGCATTTT